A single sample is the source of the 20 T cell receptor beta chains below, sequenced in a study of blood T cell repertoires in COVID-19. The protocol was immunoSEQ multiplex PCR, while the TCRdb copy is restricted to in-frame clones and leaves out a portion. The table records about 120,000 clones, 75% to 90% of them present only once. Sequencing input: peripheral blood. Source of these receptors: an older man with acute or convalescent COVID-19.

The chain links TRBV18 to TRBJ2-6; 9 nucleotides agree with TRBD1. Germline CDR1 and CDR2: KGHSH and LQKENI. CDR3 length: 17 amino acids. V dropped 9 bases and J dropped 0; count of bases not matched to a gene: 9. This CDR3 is CASFTGGVLSGANVLTF. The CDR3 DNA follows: TGTGCCAGTTTTACAGGGGGCGTCCTCTCTGGGGCCAACGTCCTGACTTTC.

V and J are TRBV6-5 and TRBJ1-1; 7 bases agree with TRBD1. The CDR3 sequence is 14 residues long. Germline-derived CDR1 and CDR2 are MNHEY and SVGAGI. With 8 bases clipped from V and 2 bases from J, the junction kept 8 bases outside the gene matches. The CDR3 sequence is CASPRQGRNTEAFF. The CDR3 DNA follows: TGTGCCAGCCCCCGACAGGGCCGAAACACTGAAGCTTTCTTT.

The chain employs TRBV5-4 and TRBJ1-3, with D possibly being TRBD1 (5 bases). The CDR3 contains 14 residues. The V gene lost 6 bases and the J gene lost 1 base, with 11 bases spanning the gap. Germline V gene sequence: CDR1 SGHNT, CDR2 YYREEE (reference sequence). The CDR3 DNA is TGTGCCAGCACGCCGGCAGGGTCTGGAAACACCATATATTTT. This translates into CASTPAGSGNTIYF. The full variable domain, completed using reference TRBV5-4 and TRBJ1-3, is ETGVTQSPTHLIKTRGQQVTLRCSSQSGHNTVSWYQQALGQGPQFIFQYYREEENGRGNFPPRFSGLQFPNYSSELNVNALELDDSALYLCASTPAGSGNTIYFGEGSWLTVV.

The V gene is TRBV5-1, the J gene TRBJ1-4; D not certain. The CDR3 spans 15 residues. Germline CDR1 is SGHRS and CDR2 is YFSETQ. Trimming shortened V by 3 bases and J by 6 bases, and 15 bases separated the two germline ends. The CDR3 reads CASSSTGSWDEKLFF. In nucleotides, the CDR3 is TGCGCCAGCAGCTCGACGGGGTCCTGGGATGAAAAACTGTTTTTT.

The CDR3 nucleotides are TGTGCCAGCAGCTTAGGACTAGCGGGGGGCTTTTCCTACAATGAGCAGTTCTTC. Translation: CASSLGLAGGFSYNEQFF. The genes are TRBV11-2 and TRBJ2-1, with TRBD2 matching 13 bases. CDR1 and CDR2 (germline): SGHAT, FQNNGV. Losses at the gene ends were 1 base for V and 1 base for J; bases not matched to a gene: 4. CDR3 length: 18 amino acids.

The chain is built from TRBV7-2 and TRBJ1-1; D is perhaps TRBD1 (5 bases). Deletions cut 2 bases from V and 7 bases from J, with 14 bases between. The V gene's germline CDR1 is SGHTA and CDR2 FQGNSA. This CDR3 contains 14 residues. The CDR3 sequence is CASSLKGSGFEAFF. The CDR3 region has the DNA TGTGCCAGCAGCTTAAAAGGCTCAGGGTTTGAAGCTTTCTTT.

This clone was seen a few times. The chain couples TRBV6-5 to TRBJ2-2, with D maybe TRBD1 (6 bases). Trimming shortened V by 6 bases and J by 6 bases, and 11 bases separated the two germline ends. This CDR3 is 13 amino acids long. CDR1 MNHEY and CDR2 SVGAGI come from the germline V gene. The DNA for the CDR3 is TGTGCCAGCAGCTCTAGGGGGTCCGGGGAGCTGTTTTTT. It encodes CASSSRGSGELFF.

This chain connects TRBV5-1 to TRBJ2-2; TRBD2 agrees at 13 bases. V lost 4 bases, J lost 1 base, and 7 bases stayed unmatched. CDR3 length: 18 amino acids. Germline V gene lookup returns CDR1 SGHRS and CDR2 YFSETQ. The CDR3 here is CASSPGLAGALNTGELFF. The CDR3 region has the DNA TGCGCCAGCAGCCCAGGACTAGCGGGGGCCCTGAACACCGGGGAGCTGTTTTTT.

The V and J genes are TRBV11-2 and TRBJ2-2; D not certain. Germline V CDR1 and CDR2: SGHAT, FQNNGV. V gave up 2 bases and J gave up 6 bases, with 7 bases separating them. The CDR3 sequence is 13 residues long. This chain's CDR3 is CASSLLDPGELFF. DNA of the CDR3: TGTGCCAGCAGCTTACTAGACCCCGGGGAGCTGTTTTTT.

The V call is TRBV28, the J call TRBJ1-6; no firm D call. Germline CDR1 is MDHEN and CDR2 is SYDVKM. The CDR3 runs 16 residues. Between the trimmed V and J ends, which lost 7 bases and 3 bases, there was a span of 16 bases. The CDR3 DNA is TGTGCCAGCAATAGTAGGGAGGACTACTATAATTCACCCCTCCACTTT. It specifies CASNSREDYYNSPLHF.

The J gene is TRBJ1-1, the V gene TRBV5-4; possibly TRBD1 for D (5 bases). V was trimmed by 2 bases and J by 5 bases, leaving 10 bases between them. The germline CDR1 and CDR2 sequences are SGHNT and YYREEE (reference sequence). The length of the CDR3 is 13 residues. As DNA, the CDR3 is TGTGCCAGCAGCTTCCCAGGGCGGACTGAAGCTTTCTTT. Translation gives CASSFPGRTEAFF.

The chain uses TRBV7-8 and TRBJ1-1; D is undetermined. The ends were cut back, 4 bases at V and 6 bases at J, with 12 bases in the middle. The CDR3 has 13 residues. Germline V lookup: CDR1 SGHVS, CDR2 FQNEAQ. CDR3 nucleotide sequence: TGTGCCAGCAGCTCTGACCCCGGGTCTGAAGCTTTCTTT. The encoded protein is CASSSDPGSEAFF.

The CDR3 is CASSLTGDYGYTF. The CDR3 region has the DNA TGTGCCAGTAGCCTGACAGGGGACTATGGCTACACCTTC. J is TRBJ1-2 and V is TRBV19; TRBD1 matches at 8 bases. This CDR3 has 13 residues. In germline, CDR1 is LNHDA, CDR2 SQIVND (reference sequence). J gave up 3 bases and V 6 bases, and 3 bases lay outside the gene matches.

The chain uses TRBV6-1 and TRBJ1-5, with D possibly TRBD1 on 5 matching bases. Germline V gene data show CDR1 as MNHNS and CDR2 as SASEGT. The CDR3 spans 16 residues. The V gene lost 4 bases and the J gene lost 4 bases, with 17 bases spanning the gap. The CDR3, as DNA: TGTGCCAGCAGTGCCTGGGGGAGGGGCTGGAATCAGCCCCAGCATTTT. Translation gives CASSAWGRGWNQPQHF.

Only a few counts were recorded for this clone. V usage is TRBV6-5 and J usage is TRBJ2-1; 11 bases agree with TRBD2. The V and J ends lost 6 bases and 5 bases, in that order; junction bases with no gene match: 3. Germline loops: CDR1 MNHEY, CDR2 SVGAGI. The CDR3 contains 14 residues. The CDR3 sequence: CASRLAGGDNEQFF. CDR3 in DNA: TGTGCCAGCAGGCTAGCGGGGGGTGACAATGAGCAGTTCTTC.

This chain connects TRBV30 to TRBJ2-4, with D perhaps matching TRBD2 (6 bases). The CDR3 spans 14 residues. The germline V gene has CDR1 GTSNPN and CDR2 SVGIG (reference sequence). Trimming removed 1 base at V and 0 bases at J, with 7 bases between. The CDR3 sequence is CAWSGGGAKNIQYF. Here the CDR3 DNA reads TGTGCCTGGAGTGGGGGAGGAGCCAAAAACATTCAGTACTTC.

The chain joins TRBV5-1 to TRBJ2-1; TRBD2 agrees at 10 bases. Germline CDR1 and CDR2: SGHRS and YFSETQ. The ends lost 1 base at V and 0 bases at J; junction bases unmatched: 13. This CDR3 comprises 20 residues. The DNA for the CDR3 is TGCGCCAGCAGCTTGAGTGGGTTTCTAGCGGGGGCAAGCTCCTACAATGAGCAGTTCTTC. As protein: CASSLSGFLAGASSYNEQFF.

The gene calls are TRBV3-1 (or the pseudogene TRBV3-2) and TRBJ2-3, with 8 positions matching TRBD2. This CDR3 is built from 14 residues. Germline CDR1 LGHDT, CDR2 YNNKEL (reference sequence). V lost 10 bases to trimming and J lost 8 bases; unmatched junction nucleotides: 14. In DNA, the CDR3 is TGTGCCACCCTAGATCGGGGGGGGGTCGGTACGCAGTATTTT. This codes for CATLDRGGVGTQYF.

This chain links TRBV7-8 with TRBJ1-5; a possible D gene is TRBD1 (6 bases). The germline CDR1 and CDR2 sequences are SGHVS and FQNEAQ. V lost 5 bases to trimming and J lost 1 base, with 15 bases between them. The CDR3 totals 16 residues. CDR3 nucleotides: TGTGCCAGCAGCCCAGATAGGGGGTTGAGCAATCAGCCCCAGCATTTT. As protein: CASSPDRGLSNQPQHF. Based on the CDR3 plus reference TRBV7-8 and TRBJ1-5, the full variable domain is GAGVSQSPRYKVAKRGQDVALRCDPISGHVSLFWYQQALGQGPEFLTYFQNEAQLDKSGLPSDRFFAERPEGSVSTLKIQRTQQEDSAVYLCASSPDRGLSNQPQHFGDGTRLSIL.

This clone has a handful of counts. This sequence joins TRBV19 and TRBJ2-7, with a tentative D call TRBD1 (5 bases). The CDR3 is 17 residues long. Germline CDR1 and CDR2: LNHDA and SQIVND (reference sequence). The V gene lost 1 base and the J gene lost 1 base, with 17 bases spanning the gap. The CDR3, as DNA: TGTGCCAGTAGTATAGCCTGGCAGGGTTTGGCGTCCTACGAGCAGTACTTC. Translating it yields CASSIAWQGLASYEQYF.